This is a list of T cell receptor beta chains from one sample in a study of blood T cells in healthy people across ages. One entry per CDR3 protein results from TCRdb running MiXCR on the 5' RACE reads. The table shows more than 800,000 distinct CDR3 sequences, with about 30% occurring only once. The sequencing sample was made of blood. The receptors shown here come from a woman older than 75 in good health. Both conserved end residues are part of each CDR3. Each record gives: V gene, J gene, D gene, clone size, CDR3 protein, CDR3 DNA. The D gene is left open where the match is weak. Some rows have no size entry. The others give once, few or many, or a class for an expanded clone.

>TRBV5-8|TRBJ1-5|-|-
CASSRGTDPYSNQPQHF
TGTGCCAGCAGCCGAGGGACGGATCCATATAGCAATCAGCCCCAGCATTTT
>TRBV30|TRBJ1-2|TRBD1|few
CAWSTTTGAGGYTF
TGTGCCTGGAGTACGACGACAGGGGCGGGCGGCTACACCTTC
>TRBV5-5|TRBJ2-1|-|-
CASSLGGRGGFDEQFF
TGTGCCAGCAGCTTGGGGGGCAGGGGGGGCTTCGATGAGCAGTTCTTC
>TRBV7-9|TRBJ2-3|TRBD2|many
CASSGRTSGVDTQYF
TGTGCCAGCAGCGGCCGGACTAGCGGGGTGGATACGCAGTATTTT
>TRBV2|TRBJ1-2|TRBD1|-
CASSGTGTGNGYTF
TGTGCCAGCAGCGGGACAGGGACTGGGAATGGCTACACCTTC
>TRBV5-1|TRBJ2-7|TRBD1|many
CASSLGETGTGGEQYF
TGCGCCAGCAGCTTGGGGGAGACCGGGACAGGCGGGGAGCAGTACTTC
>TRBV19|TRBJ1-6|-|few
CASSMGLPNSPLHF
TGTGCCAGTAGTATGGGACTCCCCAATTCACCCCTCCACTTT
>TRBV18|TRBJ2-7|-|-
CASSPLDIGYEQYF
TGTGCCAGCTCACCATTGGACATCGGGTACGAGCAGTACTTC
>TRBV7-9|TRBJ1-1|-|-
CASSHTGTMNTEAFF
TGTGCCAGCAGCCATACCGGGACTATGAACACTGAAGCTTTCTTT
>TRBV20-1|TRBJ2-5|-|many
CSAREGTQYF
TGCAGTGCCAGAGAAGGGACCCAGTACTTC
>TRBV6-5|TRBJ2-1|-|-
CASAPGTNEQFF
TGTGCCAGCGCTCCTGGAACCAATGAGCAGTTCTTC
>TRBV19|TRBJ2-7|TRBD2|-
CTSSVPSGKPYEQYF
TGTACCAGTAGTGTGCCTAGCGGAAAACCCTACGAGCAGTACTTC
>TRBV11-2|TRBJ2-1|-|-
CASRESGRAYNEQFF
TGTGCCAGCAGGGAATCAGGCAGGGCCTACAATGAGCAGTTCTTC
>TRBV29-1|TRBJ1-6|-|-
CSAMWGDNSPLHF
TGCAGCGCCATGTGGGGGGATAATTCACCCCTCCACTTT
>TRBV29-1|TRBJ2-1|-|-
CSVGGRRYNEQFF
TGCAGCGTAGGGGGACGTAGGTACAATGAGCAGTTCTTC
>TRBV5-6|TRBJ1-6|-|many
CASHLQGYDSPLHF
TGTGCCAGCCATTTACAGGGTTACGATTCACCCCTCCACTTT
>TRBV4-3|TRBJ2-7|-|-
CASSPAGLLYEQYF
TGCGCCAGCAGCCCTGCAGGGTTATTGTACGAGCAGTACTTC
>TRBV12-3/TRBV12-4|TRBJ1-5|TRBD1|many
CASSLRGGQPQHF
TGTGCCAGCAGTCTGAGAGGGGGCCAGCCCCAGCATTTT
>TRBV9|TRBJ2-6|TRBD1|once
CASSQEGAGGYLIRSGVNVLTF
TGTGCCAGCAGCCAAGAAGGAGCAGGGGGCTATTTAATTCGATCTGGGGTCAACGTCCTGACTTTC
>TRBV7-2|TRBJ2-4|-|many
CASSLSASLAKNIQYF
TGTGCCAGCAGCTTATCGGCTAGTCTAGCCAAAAACATTCAGTACTTC
>TRBV9|TRBJ2-7|TRBD1|many
CASSVGPGQGAYEQYF
TGTGCCAGCAGCGTAGGTCCAGGACAGGGGGCCTACGAGCAGTACTTC
>TRBV20-1|TRBJ2-2|-|few
CSAGGGGSTGELFF
TGCAGTGCTGGGGGCGGGGGATCCACCGGGGAGCTGTTTTTT
>TRBV28|TRBJ1-4|-|-
CANIPLGLNEKLFF
TGTGCCAACATTCCGTTGGGACTTAATGAAAAACTGTTTTTT
>TRBV24-1|TRBJ2-1|TRBD1|-
CATSDPTGVLYNEQFF
TGTGCCACCAGTGATCCGACAGGGGTTCTCTACAATGAGCAGTTCTTC
>TRBV12-3/TRBV12-4|TRBJ1-1|TRBD1|many
CASRRQGAGNTEAFF
TGTGCCAGCAGGCGACAGGGGGCGGGGAACACTGAAGCTTTCTTT
>TRBV7-2|TRBJ1-1|-|many
CASSLGQPKMNTEAFF
TGTGCCAGCAGCTTAGGACAGCCTAAAATGAACACTGAAGCTTTCTTT
>TRBV6-5|TRBJ2-1|TRBD2|many
CASSIKLSGTYNEQFF
TGTGCCAGCAGTATAAAGTTAAGCGGGACCTACAATGAGCAGTTCTTC
>TRBV5-1|TRBJ1-4|-|-
CAGKDGDEKLFF
TGCGCCGGCAAGGACGGTGATGAAAAACTGTTTTTT
>TRBV18|TRBJ1-1|-|few
CASSPTPSTEAFF
TGTGCCAGCTCACCCACACCCTCCACTGAAGCTTTCTTT
>TRBV6-5|TRBJ2-3|TRBD1|many
CASKVTGTDTQYF
TGTGCCAGCAAAGTGACAGGGACAGATACGCAGTATTTT
>TRBV6-5|TRBJ1-6|TRBD1|few
CASRRGQGVSPLHF
TGTGCCAGCAGGCGGGGACAGGGGGTCTCACCCCTCCACTTT
>TRBV11-1|TRBJ2-3|TRBD1|-
CASRQGQGYEADTQYF
TGTGCCAGCAGACAGGGACAGGGATATGAGGCAGATACGCAGTATTTT
>TRBV20-1|TRBJ2-4|-|-
CSAREGRGRRAKNIQYF
TGCAGTGCTAGAGAAGGGAGGGGGCGGCGGGCCAAAAACATTCAGTACTTC
>TRBV11-3|TRBJ2-1|TRBD2|-
CASSSSGMVHNEQFF
TGTGCCAGCAGCTCTAGCGGGATGGTCCACAATGAGCAGTTCTTC
>TRBV12-3/TRBV12-4|TRBJ1-5|-|many
CASSLRQLSNQPQHF
TGTGCCAGCAGTTTAAGGCAGCTTAGCAATCAGCCCCAGCATTTT
>TRBV7-2|TRBJ2-7|-|many
CASSLGGASLEQYF
TGTGCCAGCAGCTTAGGAGGGGCCTCTCTCGAGCAGTACTTC
>TRBV6-1|TRBJ1-2|-|few
CASSETEWDGYTF
TGTGCCAGCAGCGAGACGGAATGGGATGGCTACACCTTC
>TRBV20-1|TRBJ1-4|TRBD1|many
CSARDRSGGSANEKLFF
TGCAGTGCTAGAGATAGGTCAGGGGGCTCGGCTAATGAAAAACTGTTTTTT
>TRBV10-3|TRBJ2-2|TRBD2|-
CAISESIAGGSPTGELFF
TGTGCCATCAGTGAGTCAATAGCGGGAGGGTCGCCCACCGGGGAGCTGTTTTTT
>TRBV18|TRBJ2-1|TRBD2|many
CASSSETSGAANEQFF
TGTGCCAGCTCATCCGAGACTAGCGGGGCCGCGAATGAGCAGTTCTTC
>TRBV4-2|TRBJ1-2|TRBD1|many
CASSPRDRRAYGYTF
TGTGCCAGCAGCCCCCGGGACAGGAGAGCCTATGGCTACACCTTC